These 14 T cell receptor beta chains were sequenced from one sample in a study of human T cells and chemical hapten exposure. From the RACE reads, TCRdb called clonotypes with MiXCR, one entry per CDR3 protein. The table includes 70,000 to 95,000 distinct CDR3 sequences, 6.6% detected once. The time point was: patch test 2, 6 weeks after DPC sensitization. As to treatment: therapeutic diphenylcyclopropenone sensitization with weekly scalp DPC. Specimen: whole blood, collected in connection with sensitization to the hapten diphenylcyclopropenone (DPC). The receptors here all came from a woman younger than 45 with alopecia areata. Some clones in this sample may be carry-over from other donors' samples.

Comments on this clonotype: This could be a read error, since a much larger clone is one nucleotide away. CDR3 amino acids: CASSQWGSTPNQPQHF. The CDR3 coding sequence is TGTGCCAGCAGCCAGTGGGGTTCGACGCCCAATCAGCCCCAGCATTTT. V and J are TRBV5-6 and TRBJ1-5; D not resolved. The germline V gene encodes CDR1 SGHDT and CDR2 YYEEEE. The CDR3 contains 16 residues. V was shortened by 4 bases and J by 3 bases, with 17 bases between the two germline ends.

This clonotype was seen a handful of times. The CDR3 sequence is CASSPGLTDTQYF. The CDR3 coding sequence is TGTGCCAGCAGTCCTGGACTCACAGATACGCAGTATTTT. The rearrangement links TRBV7-3 to TRBJ2-3; D is possibly TRBD2 (5 bases). The CDR3 is 13 amino acids. V lost 6 bases to trimming and J lost 2 bases, with 9 bases between them. The germline gives CDR1 SGHTA, CDR2 FQGTGA.

The chain carries TRBV3-1 and TRBJ1-2, with D perhaps TRBD1 (5 bases). The CDR3 spans 15 residues. CDR1 is LGHDT, CDR2 YNNKEL, per germline (reference sequence). V lost 0 bases and J lost 8, with 16 bases in between. CDR3 nucleotides: TGTGCCAGCAGCCAAGAAGGGGCGGGACCGGGGGGCTACACCTTC. As protein: CASSQEGAGPGGYTF.

The chain has TRBV7-2 and TRBJ1-6, with D unresolved. The V end was cut by 3 bases, the J end by 9 bases, with 12 bases between. CDR1 is SGHTA, CDR2 FQGNSA, per germline. This CDR3 contains 14 residues. CDR3 protein: CASSFLGSGSPLHF. CDR3 coding DNA: TGTGCCAGCAGCTTTTTGGGGTCTGGTTCACCCCTCCACTTT. Full variable domain (missing parts from reference TRBV7-2 and TRBJ1-6): GAGVSQSPSNKVTEKGKDVELRCDPISGHTALYWYRQSLGQGLEFLIYFQGNSAPDKSGLPSDRFSAERTGGSVSTLTIQRTQQEDSAVYLCASSFLGSGSPLHFGNGTRLTVT.

This clonotype was detected ten times or more. CDR3 sequence reads: CASSFPPRVGTEAFF. In nucleotides, the CDR3 is TGTGCCAGCAGCTTCCCACCCAGGGTTGGCACTGAAGCTTTCTTT. The chain joins TRBV7-9 to TRBJ1-1, with D maybe TRBD1 (5 bases). Germline V gene lookup returns CDR1 SEHNR and CDR2 FQNEAQ (reference sequence). The CDR3 runs to 15 residues. Trimming took off 3 bases at V and 4 bases at J, with 15 bases between the two ends.

The sample holds many counts of this clonotype. J is TRBJ1-5 and V is TRBV27, with no clear D. Looked up from germline, CDR1 is MNHEY and CDR2 is SMNVEV (reference sequence). The CDR3 covers 15 residues. The germline V and J ends were trimmed by 6 bases and 3 bases, with 15 bases remaining between them. The CDR3 DNA follows: TGTGCCAGCAGATCCTGGCAGGCCGCCAATCAGCCCCAGCATTTT. It translates to CASRSWQAANQPQHF.

The chain recombines TRBV3-1 with TRBJ2-3; no definite D call. The CDR3 sequence is 14 residues long. Germline V gene sequence: CDR1 LGHDT, CDR2 YNNKEL (reference sequence). V was shortened by 4 bases and J by 3 bases, with 11 bases between the two germline ends. The CDR3 loop is CASSRGLRTDTQYF. The CDR3 region has the DNA TGTGCCAGCAGCCGAGGCCTAAGGACAGATACGCAGTATTTT.

This clonotype was seen more than once but under ten times. The chain couples TRBV6-6 to TRBJ1-2; 7 nucleotides align to TRBD1. This CDR3 has 15 amino acids. Germline CDR1 and CDR2: MNHNY and SVGAGI (reference sequence). With V trimmed by 5 bases and J by 8 bases, 14 bases remained unmatched. CDR3 residues: CASSKPITGDVGYTF. In DNA, the CDR3 is TGTGCCAGCAGTAAACCGATCACAGGGGACGTGGGCTACACCTTC.

In its sample, this clonotype was seen many times. DNA for the CDR3: TGTGCCAGCAGTTCAGACAGGGAGCAGCACAATGAGCAGTTCTTC. This translates into CASSSDREQHNEQFF. This sequence joins TRBV12-3 or TRBV12-4 and TRBJ2-1; 7 positions agree with TRBD1. The CDR3 extends over 15 amino acids. Germline trimming cut 4 bases from V and 5 bases from J; bases unmatched to any gene: 8.

Many counts were recorded for this clonotype. The chain joins TRBV13 to TRBJ2-3; D unclear. This CDR3 is 17 amino acids long. The ends were cut back, 1 base at V and 2 bases at J, with 16 bases in the middle. Germline CDR1 is PRHDT and CDR2 is FYEKMQ (reference sequence). CDR3 sequence: CASSLVPKSFVTDTQYF. CDR3 nucleotides: TGTGCCAGCAGCTTAGTTCCGAAGTCCTTTGTCACAGATACGCAGTATTTT. Looking up the rest from reference TRBV13 and TRBJ2-3 gives the full variable domain: AAGVIQSPRHLIKEKRETATLKCYPIPRHDTVYWYQQGPGQDPQFLISFYEKMQSDKGSIPDRFSAQQFSDYHSELNMSSLELGDSALYFCASSLVPKSFVTDTQYFGPGTRLTVL.

This clonotype was recorded many times. The chain couples TRBV12-5 to TRBJ2-1; possibly TRBD1 or TRBD2 for D (5 bases each). Trimming removed 4 bases at V and 8 bases at J, with 21 bases between. The CDR3 length is 16 residues. From germline, CDR1 is LGHNT and CDR2 FRNRAP. Here the CDR3 reads CASGSLGTHWEDEQFF. The CDR3 coding sequence is TGTGCTAGTGGTTCCCTCGGGACCCATTGGGAAGATGAGCAGTTCTTC. Complete variable domain (other parts from reference TRBV12-5 and TRBJ2-1): DARVTQTPRHKVTEMGQEVTMRCQPILGHNTVFWYRQTMMQGLELLAYFRNRAPLDDSGMPKDRFSAEMPDATLATLKIQPSEPRDSAVYFCASGSLGTHWEDEQFFGPGTRLTVL.

The chain combines TRBV3-1 with TRBJ1-5; D call uncertain. The V end lost 1 base, the J end lost 4 bases, and 8 bases lay between the germline ends. The V gene's germline CDR1 is LGHDT and CDR2 YNNKEL (reference sequence). The CDR3 loop spans 14 amino acids. This chain's CDR3 is CASSQGRFNQPQHF. The CDR3 region has the DNA TGTGCCAGCAGCCAAGGACGGTTTAATCAGCCCCAGCATTTT.

CDR3 in amino acids: CASSYVIRGGYGYTF. The DNA for the CDR3 is TGTGCCAGCAGTTACGTGATCAGGGGAGGGTATGGCTACACCTTC. This chain connects TRBV6-5 to TRBJ1-2; weak D call: TRBD1 (6 bases). The CDR3 runs to 15 residues. The V end was cut by 2 bases, the J end by 5 bases, with 15 bases between. Germline CDR1 MNHEY, CDR2 SVGAGI.

This clonotype was recorded at least ten times. The chain uses TRBV19 and TRBJ2-6, with D possibly called TRBD1 or TRBD2 (5 bases each). The CDR3 is 16 amino acids. The V gene's germline CDR1 is LNHDA and CDR2 SQIVND (reference sequence). Trimming left V 7 bases short and J 0 bases short, with 13 bases between. DNA for the CDR3: TGTGCCAGTATCTTGGGGACCCGCTCTGGGGCCAACGTCCTGACTTTC. Protein: CASILGTRSGANVLTF.